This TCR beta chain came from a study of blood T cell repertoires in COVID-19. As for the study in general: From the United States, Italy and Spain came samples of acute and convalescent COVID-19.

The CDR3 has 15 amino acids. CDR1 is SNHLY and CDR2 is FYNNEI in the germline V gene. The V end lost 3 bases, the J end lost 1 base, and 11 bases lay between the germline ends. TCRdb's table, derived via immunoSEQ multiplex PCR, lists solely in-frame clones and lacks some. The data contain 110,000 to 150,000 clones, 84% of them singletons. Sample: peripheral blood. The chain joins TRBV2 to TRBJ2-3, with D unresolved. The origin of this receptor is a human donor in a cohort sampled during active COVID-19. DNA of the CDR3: TGTGCCAGCAGTGATAGTCTAGTCGGCACAGATACGCAGTATTTT. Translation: CASSDSLVGTDTQYF.